The rows below give T cell receptor beta chains drawn from one sample of a study of blood T cell repertoires in COVID-19. TCRdb's copy holds only in-frame clones and misses some; the assay was immunoSEQ multiplex PCR. The repertoire consists of 64,000 or so clones, with around 90% occurring once and the leading ten covering approximately 1.6%. The specimen sequenced was peripheral blood. These receptors all come from a human donor in a cohort sampled during active COVID-19. Both conserved end residues are part of each CDR3. A D gene is named only where the DNA matches it firmly. Where a row states a size, it is once, few, many or the class of an expanded clone; other rows omit it.

CDR3aa: CASSADRGSTDTQYF
CDR3nt: TGCGCCAGCAGCGCAGACAGGGGTTCCACAGATACGCAGTATTTT
d_gene: TRBD1
abundance: .
v_gene: TRBV5-1
j_gene: TRBJ2-3

CDR3aa: CASSQVFRGRAGELFF
CDR3nt: TGTGCCAGCAGCCAAGTATTCAGGGGAAGGGCCGGGGAGCTGTTTTTT
d_gene: .
abundance: .
v_gene: TRBV14
j_gene: TRBJ2-2

CDR3aa: CASSLGGQSTDTQYF
CDR3nt: TGCGCCAGCAGCTTGGGAGGGCAGTCCACAGATACGCAGTATTTT
d_gene: .
abundance: .
v_gene: TRBV5-1
j_gene: TRBJ2-3

CDR3aa: CASSLRGNYNEQFF
CDR3nt: TGTGCCAGCAGCTTGCGGGGGAACTACAATGAGCAGTTCTTC
d_gene: .
abundance: .
v_gene: TRBV5-6
j_gene: TRBJ2-1

CDR3aa: CSERTGGGYTF
CDR3nt: TGCAGCGAGAGGACAGGTGGTGGCTACACCTTC
d_gene: TRBD1
abundance: .
v_gene: TRBV29-1
j_gene: TRBJ1-2

CDR3aa: CASSRTGQGEQFF
CDR3nt: TGTGCCAGCAGTCGGACAGGGCAAGGTGAGCAGTTCTTC
d_gene: TRBD1
abundance: .
v_gene: TRBV11-2
j_gene: TRBJ2-1

CDR3aa: CASSLVAGANTGELFF
CDR3nt: TGTGCCAGCAGCTTAGTGGCAGGGGCGAACACCGGGGAGCTGTTTTTT
d_gene: .
abundance: .
v_gene: TRBV11-2
j_gene: TRBJ2-2

CDR3aa: CASSLAPGSNTEAFF
CDR3nt: TGTGCCAGCAGCTTAGCGCCCGGGTCGAACACTGAAGCTTTCTTT
d_gene: .
abundance: .
v_gene: TRBV7-9
j_gene: TRBJ1-1

CDR3aa: CASSFEGAGTEAFF
CDR3nt: TGTGCCAGCAGTTTCGAGGGGGCTGGCACTGAAGCTTTCTTT
d_gene: TRBD1
abundance: .
v_gene: TRBV27
j_gene: TRBJ1-1

CDR3aa: CASSLTQGNQPQHF
CDR3nt: TGTGCCAGCAGCTTGACACAGGGTAATCAGCCCCAGCATTTT
d_gene: .
abundance: .
v_gene: TRBV5-6
j_gene: TRBJ1-5

CDR3aa: CASSLQGVNYGYTF
CDR3nt: TGTGCCAGCAGCTTACAGGGGGTTAACTATGGCTACACCTTC
d_gene: TRBD1
abundance: .
v_gene: TRBV7-2
j_gene: TRBJ1-2

CDR3aa: CASSGTRYTQYF
CDR3nt: TGTGCCAGTAGTGGAACTAGGTATACGCAGTATTTT
d_gene: .
abundance: .
v_gene: TRBV19
j_gene: TRBJ2-3

CDR3aa: CATSRDPGRELFF
CDR3nt: TGTGCCACCAGCAGAGATCCGGGCAGGGAACTGTTTTTT
d_gene: .
abundance: .
v_gene: TRBV15
j_gene: TRBJ1-4

CDR3aa: CASSRVTGSQNEKLFF
CDR3nt: TGTGCCAGCAGCCGGGTGACAGGTAGTCAAAATGAAAAACTGTTTTTT
d_gene: .
abundance: .
v_gene: TRBV5-4
j_gene: TRBJ1-4

CDR3aa: CASSRGDEQYF
CDR3nt: TGTGCCAGCAGTCGCGGGGACGAGCAGTACTTC
d_gene: .
abundance: .
v_gene: TRBV6-5
j_gene: TRBJ2-7

CDR3aa: CASSMGVSYTDTQYF
CDR3nt: TGTGCCAGTAGTATGGGCGTTTCGTACACAGATACGCAGTATTTT
d_gene: .
abundance: .
v_gene: TRBV19
j_gene: TRBJ2-3

CDR3aa: CASSLQTGSDEQYF
CDR3nt: TGCGCCAGCAGCTTGCAAACGGGGTCAGACGAGCAGTACTTC
d_gene: .
abundance: .
v_gene: TRBV5-1
j_gene: TRBJ2-7

CDR3aa: CASSEVGLSTDTQYF
CDR3nt: TGTGCCAGCAGTGAGGTGGGACTGAGCACAGATACGCAGTATTTT
d_gene: .
abundance: .
v_gene: TRBV2
j_gene: TRBJ2-3

CDR3aa: CASSRRTSGLYEQYF
CDR3nt: TGTGCCAGCAGCCGAAGGACTAGCGGGCTCTACGAGCAGTACTTC
d_gene: TRBD2
abundance: .
v_gene: TRBV6-2/TRBV6-3
j_gene: TRBJ2-7

CDR3aa: CASSDWTSGANVLTF
CDR3nt: TGTGCCAGCAGTGATTGGACATCTGGGGCCAACGTCCTGACTTTC
d_gene: .
abundance: .
v_gene: TRBV2
j_gene: TRBJ2-6

CDR3aa: CASSQYEQYF
CDR3nt: TGTGCCAGCAGCCAATACGAGCAGTACTTC
d_gene: .
abundance: .
v_gene: TRBV21-1
j_gene: TRBJ2-7

CDR3aa: CASSVVGTASTDTQYF
CDR3nt: TGTGCCAGCAGCGTAGTGGGGACTGCTAGCACAGATACGCAGTATTTT
d_gene: .
abundance: .
v_gene: TRBV9
j_gene: TRBJ2-3

CDR3aa: CASSHTGGAGTEAFF
CDR3nt: TGTGCCAGCAGCCACACAGGGGGCGCGGGCACTGAAGCTTTCTTT
d_gene: TRBD1
abundance: .
v_gene: TRBV11-3
j_gene: TRBJ1-1

CDR3aa: CASSISGRGGHNEQFF
CDR3nt: TGTGCCAGTAGTATTAGCGGGAGGGGTGGCCACAATGAGCAGTTCTTC
d_gene: TRBD2
abundance: .
v_gene: TRBV19
j_gene: TRBJ2-1

CDR3aa: CASSRGLAGSSTDTQYF
CDR3nt: TGTGCCAGCAGCAGAGGACTAGCGGGTTCTAGCACAGATACGCAGTATTTT
d_gene: TRBD2
abundance: .
v_gene: TRBV4-2
j_gene: TRBJ2-3

CDR3aa: CASRHDISGANVLTF
CDR3nt: TGTGCCAGCAGACACGACATCTCTGGGGCCAACGTCCTGACTTTC
d_gene: .
abundance: .
v_gene: TRBV6-5
j_gene: TRBJ2-6

CDR3aa: CASSSPQGADEQFF
CDR3nt: TGTGCCAGCAGCTCCCCACAGGGGGCGGATGAGCAGTTCTTC
d_gene: TRBD1
abundance: .
v_gene: TRBV7-2
j_gene: TRBJ2-1

CDR3aa: CSVEEYSGGYNEQFF
CDR3nt: TGCAGCGTTGAAGAATATAGCGGGGGCTACAATGAGCAGTTCTTC
d_gene: TRBD2
abundance: .
v_gene: TRBV29-1
j_gene: TRBJ2-1

CDR3aa: CSVPARGNYGYTF
CDR3nt: TGCAGCGTCCCTGCTAGAGGGAACTATGGCTACACCTTC
d_gene: .
abundance: .
v_gene: TRBV29-1
j_gene: TRBJ1-2

CDR3aa: CASSVSQGKGGTGELFF
CDR3nt: TGTGCTAGCAGCGTAAGCCAGGGCAAAGGGGGCACCGGGGAGCTGTTTTTT
d_gene: .
abundance: .
v_gene: TRBV7-7
j_gene: TRBJ2-2

CDR3aa: CASSEVGTGGVNEQFF
CDR3nt: TGTGCCAGCAGTGAAGTAGGGACAGGGGGGGTCAATGAGCAGTTCTTC
d_gene: TRBD1
abundance: .
v_gene: TRBV25-1
j_gene: TRBJ2-1

CDR3aa: CASTSREAGYTQYF
CDR3nt: TGTGCCAGTACCTCACGGGAGGCAGGTTATACGCAGTATTTT
d_gene: TRBD2
abundance: once
v_gene: TRBV19
j_gene: TRBJ2-3

CDR3aa: CASSFGTAHSGANVLTF
CDR3nt: TGTGCCAGCAGCTTCGGGACAGCACACTCTGGGGCCAACGTCCTGACTTTC
d_gene: TRBD1
abundance: .
v_gene: TRBV7-8
j_gene: TRBJ2-6

CDR3aa: CASSQRGPTDTQYF
CDR3nt: TGTGCCAGCAGCCAGCGGGGGCCTACAGATACGCAGTATTTT
d_gene: .
abundance: .
v_gene: TRBV3-1/TRBV3-2
j_gene: TRBJ2-3

CDR3aa: CATSDLGLAGGTDTQYF
CDR3nt: TGTGCCACCAGTGATTTAGGGCTAGCGGGAGGCACAGATACGCAGTATTTT
d_gene: TRBD2
abundance: .
v_gene: TRBV24-1
j_gene: TRBJ2-3

CDR3aa: CATSRDSMVIRELFF
CDR3nt: TGTGCCACCAGCAGGGACAGTATGGTTATCCGGGAGCTGTTTTTT
d_gene: .
abundance: .
v_gene: TRBV15
j_gene: TRBJ2-2

CDR3aa: CASSLEAGRAHYGYTF
CDR3nt: TGTGCCAGCAGCTTAGAGGCCGGCAGGGCGCACTATGGCTACACCTTC
d_gene: .
abundance: .
v_gene: TRBV11-2
j_gene: TRBJ1-2

CDR3aa: CASSYSLTSAGYEQYF
CDR3nt: TGTGCCAGCAGTTACTCCTTGACTAGCGCAGGTTACGAGCAGTACTTC
d_gene: TRBD2
abundance: .
v_gene: TRBV6-2/TRBV6-3
j_gene: TRBJ2-7

CDR3aa: CASSQDIADYGEQYF
CDR3nt: TGCGCCAGCAGCCAAGATATCGCGGACTATGGCGAGCAGTACTTC
d_gene: .
abundance: few
v_gene: TRBV4-1
j_gene: TRBJ2-7

CDR3aa: CATSRDLPSGGSGELFF
CDR3nt: TGTGCCACCAGCAGAGATCTGCCTAGCGGGGGATCCGGGGAGCTGTTTTTT
d_gene: TRBD2
abundance: .
v_gene: TRBV15
j_gene: TRBJ2-2

CDR3aa: CASSLRGLAGSYEQYF
CDR3nt: TGTGCCAGCAGTTTAAGGGGACTAGCGGGGAGCTACGAGCAGTACTTC
d_gene: TRBD2
abundance: .
v_gene: TRBV28
j_gene: TRBJ2-7

CDR3aa: CASSLAPSGDGYTF
CDR3nt: TGTGCCAGCAGCTTAGCGCCCAGTGGAGATGGCTACACCTTC
d_gene: .
abundance: .
v_gene: TRBV7-6
j_gene: TRBJ1-2

CDR3aa: CASSGGGPQETQYF
CDR3nt: TGTGCCAGCAGTGGGGGGGGACCACAAGAGACCCAGTACTTC
d_gene: TRBD2
abundance: .
v_gene: TRBV9
j_gene: TRBJ2-5

CDR3aa: CASGSRLTDKETQYF
CDR3nt: TGTGCCAGCGGATCCAGGTTGACGGATAAAGAGACCCAGTACTTC
d_gene: .
abundance: .
v_gene: TRBV19
j_gene: TRBJ2-5

CDR3aa: CASRLMESEQFF
CDR3nt: TGTGCCAGCCGTCTTATGGAGTCTGAGCAGTTCTTC
d_gene: .
abundance: once
v_gene: TRBV7-2
j_gene: TRBJ2-1

CDR3aa: CASSLSRGLTEAFF
CDR3nt: TGTGCCAGCAGTTTATCCAGGGGGCTCACTGAAGCTTTCTTT
d_gene: TRBD1
abundance: .
v_gene: TRBV28
j_gene: TRBJ1-1

CDR3aa: CASRRSGTNTDTQYF
CDR3nt: TGCGCCAGCAGACGTAGCGGGACCAACACAGATACGCAGTATTTT
d_gene: TRBD2
abundance: .
v_gene: TRBV5-1
j_gene: TRBJ2-3